Included here is one T cell receptor beta chain sequence, with context. This sample was included in a study of cytomegalovirus exposure and HLA in healthy donors. Both 60 Vbeta primers and 13 Jbeta primers went into the PCR. Original handling: An analysis performed later counted about 80 million unique TCR beta chains (around 10 million of them shared). Some clones are missing from TCRdb's copy, which holds only in-frame ones; the method was immunoSEQ multiplex PCR. The D gene and trimming were derived from the DNA, and the V and J assignments and clone size from that table. The data show some 120,000 clones, with about 69% seen just once and roughly 3.1% held by the top ten. Sample: PBMCs. The clonotype originates from a man younger than 45 in good health and CMV-seronegative.

This CDR3 is CSVEDRRESETQYF. CDR3 sequence (DNA): TGCAGCGTTGAAGACCGCAGGGAATCCGAGACCCAGTACTTC. This rearrangement joins TRBV29-1 to TRBJ2-5; TRBD1 might be the D (5 bases). CDR1 and CDR2 (germline): SQVTM, ANQGSEA. Trimming took 0 bases from V and 5 from J, leaving 13 bases between them. There are 14 residues in the CDR3.